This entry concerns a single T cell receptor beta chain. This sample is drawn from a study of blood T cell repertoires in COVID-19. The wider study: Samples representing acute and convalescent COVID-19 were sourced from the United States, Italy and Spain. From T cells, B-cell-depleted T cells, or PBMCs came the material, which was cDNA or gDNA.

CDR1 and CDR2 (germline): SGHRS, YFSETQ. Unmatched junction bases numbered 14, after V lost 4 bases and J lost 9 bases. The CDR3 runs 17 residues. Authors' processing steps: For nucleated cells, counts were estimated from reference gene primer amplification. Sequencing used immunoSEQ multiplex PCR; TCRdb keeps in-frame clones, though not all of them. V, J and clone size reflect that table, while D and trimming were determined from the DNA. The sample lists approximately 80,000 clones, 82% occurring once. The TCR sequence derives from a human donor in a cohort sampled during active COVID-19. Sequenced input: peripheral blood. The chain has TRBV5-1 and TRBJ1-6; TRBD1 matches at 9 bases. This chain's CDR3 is CASSMAVTGGRGSPLHF. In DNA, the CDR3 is TGCGCCAGCAGCATGGCAGTAACAGGGGGCCGGGGTTCACCCCTCCACTTT.